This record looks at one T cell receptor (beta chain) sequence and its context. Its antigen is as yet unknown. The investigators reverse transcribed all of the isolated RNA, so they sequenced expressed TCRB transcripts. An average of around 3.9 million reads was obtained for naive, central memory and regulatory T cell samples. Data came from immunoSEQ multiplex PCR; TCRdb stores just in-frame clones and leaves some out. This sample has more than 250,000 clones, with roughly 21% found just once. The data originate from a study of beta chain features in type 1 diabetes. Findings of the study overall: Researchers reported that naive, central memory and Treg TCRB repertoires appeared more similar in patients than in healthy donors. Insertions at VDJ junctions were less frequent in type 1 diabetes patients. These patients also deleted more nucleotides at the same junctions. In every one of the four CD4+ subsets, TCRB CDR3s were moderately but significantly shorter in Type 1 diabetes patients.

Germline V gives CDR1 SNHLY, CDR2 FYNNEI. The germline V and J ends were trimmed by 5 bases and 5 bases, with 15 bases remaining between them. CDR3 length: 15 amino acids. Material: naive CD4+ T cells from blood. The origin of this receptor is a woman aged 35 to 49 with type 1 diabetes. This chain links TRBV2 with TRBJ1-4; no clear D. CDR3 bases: TGTGCCAGCAGTAAAAACCGACTAGAGAATGAAAAACTGTTTTTT. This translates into CASSKNRLENEKLFF.